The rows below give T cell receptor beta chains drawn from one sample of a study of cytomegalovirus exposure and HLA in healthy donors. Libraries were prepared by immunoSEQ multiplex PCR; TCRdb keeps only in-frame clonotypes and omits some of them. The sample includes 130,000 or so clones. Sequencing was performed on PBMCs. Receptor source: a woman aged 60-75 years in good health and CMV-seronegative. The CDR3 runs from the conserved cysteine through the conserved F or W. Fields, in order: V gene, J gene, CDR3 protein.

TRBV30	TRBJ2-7	CAWRIQKYGSSYEQYF
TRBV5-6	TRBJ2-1	CASSREGRYNEQFF
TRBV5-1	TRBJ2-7	CASSSQTGEDEQYF
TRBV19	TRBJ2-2	CASSISGRNTGELFF
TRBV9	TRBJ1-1	CASSPGQGGSNTEAFF
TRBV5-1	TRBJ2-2	CASSLVQGSSTGELFF
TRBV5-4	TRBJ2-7	CASSFSSTAYEQYF
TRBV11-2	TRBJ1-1	CASSPGTGFEAFF
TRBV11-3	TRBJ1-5	CASSLDPIRRRFLNQPQHF
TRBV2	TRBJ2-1	CASSKTSPEQFF
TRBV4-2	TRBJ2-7	CASSQVGRAAFYEQYF
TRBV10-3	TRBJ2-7	CAISRGGNYDEQYF
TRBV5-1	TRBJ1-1	CASSLAQQGMTEAFF
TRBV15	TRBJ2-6	CATSRDEHRYSGANVLTF
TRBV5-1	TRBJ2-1	CASSKGLGRDEQFF
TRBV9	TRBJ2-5	CASSVGSSPGETQYF
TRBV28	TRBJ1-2	CASMTEFYGYTF
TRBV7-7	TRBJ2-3	CASSLEFGSGRDTQYF
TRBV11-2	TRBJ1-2	CASSLAGSGQNYGYTF
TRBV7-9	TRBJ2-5	CASSPGQTQYF
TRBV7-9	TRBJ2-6	CASSLSQGLGGANVLTF
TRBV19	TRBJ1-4	CASSKEVRLHREKLFF
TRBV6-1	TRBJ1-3	CASSLDRLRENTIYF
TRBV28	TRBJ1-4	CASSLQDKMRKLFF
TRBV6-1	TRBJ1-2	CASSERKTGDYGYTF
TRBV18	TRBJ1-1	CASSPLTNEAFF
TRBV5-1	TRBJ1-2	CASSLQDRDGYTF
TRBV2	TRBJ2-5	CASSGEETQYF
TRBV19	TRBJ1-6	CASSIDGRGGLNSPLHF
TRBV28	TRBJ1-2	CASKRQESYYGYTF
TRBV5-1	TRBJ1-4	CASSLVEAGSGKLFF
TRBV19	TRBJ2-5	CASSISSGRTQETQYF
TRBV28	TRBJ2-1	CASSGDRGGSYNEQFF
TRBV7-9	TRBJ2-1	CASSLAVAAGLEQFF
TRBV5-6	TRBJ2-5	CASSLVTSGGLLQETQYF
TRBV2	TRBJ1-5	CASRFGVANRPQHF
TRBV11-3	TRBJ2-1	CASSPGGLALYNEQFF
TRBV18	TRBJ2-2	CASSPPRVTGELFF
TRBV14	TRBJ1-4	CASSSWAGANEKLFF
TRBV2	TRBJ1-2	CASSEGSTSNYGYTF
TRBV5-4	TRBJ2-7	CASSLGDRPYEQYF
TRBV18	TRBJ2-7	CASSPMDTIFSYEQYF
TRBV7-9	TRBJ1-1	CASSLGDRKNTEAFF
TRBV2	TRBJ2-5	CASNFGIEKETQYF
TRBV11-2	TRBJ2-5	CASSLVGRETQYF
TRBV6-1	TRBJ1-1	CASSEGAGNTEAFF
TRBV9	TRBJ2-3	CASSAGRTSSDTQYF
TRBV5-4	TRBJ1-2	CASSRPDRRTNYGYTF
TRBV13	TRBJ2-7	CASSLAGAYEQYF
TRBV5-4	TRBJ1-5	CASSQGGTTQPQHF
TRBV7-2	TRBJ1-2	CASSLKQNYGYTF
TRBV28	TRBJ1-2	CASSSSGQGDYGYTF
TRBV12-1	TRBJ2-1	CARSKREAHNEQFF
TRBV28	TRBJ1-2	CASSFRGYGYTF
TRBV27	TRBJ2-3	CASSSQASGRVTDTQYF